A selection of T cell receptor beta chains follows, all from one sample in a study of graft-versus-host responses after intestinal transplantation. Using immunoSEQ multiplex PCR, the repertoire was profiled, and TCRdb retains in-frame clones only, with some absent. Altogether almost 55,000 clones are present, roughly nine tenths being singletons, with the ten largest covering over 4.5%. This sample comprised PBMCs, obtained roughly 660 days after intestinal transplant. These receptors came from a human patient who received an intestinal transplant, so some T cells may come from the graft donor. CDR3s include the opening cysteine and the closing phenylalanine or tryptophan.

V: TRBV6-5
J: TRBJ1-6
CDR3: CASSSASSYNSPLHF

V: TRBV19
J: TRBJ1-5
CDR3: CASSHTGNNQPQHF

V: TRBV7-9
J: TRBJ2-7
CDR3: CASSLGTWTGNYEQYF

V: TRBV5-1
J: TRBJ2-7
CDR3: CASSPRRESSAYEQYF

V: TRBV23-1
J: TRBJ2-1
CDR3: CASSQFLAGGLAPREQFF

V: TRBV7-2
J: TRBJ2-4
CDR3: CASRSAVGQGFIQYF

V: TRBV11-2
J: TRBJ2-5
CDR3: CASSLEGTQYF

V: TRBV27
J: TRBJ2-3
CDR3: CASSLRGTSTDTQYF

V: TRBV5-4
J: TRBJ1-6
CDR3: CASSLLGQGIRNSPLHF

V: TRBV15
J: TRBJ2-7
CDR3: CATSRAWDSSYEQYF

V: TRBV5-4
J: TRBJ1-1
CDR3: CASSLGTARGTEAFF

V: TRBV6-5
J: TRBJ2-3
CDR3: CASADSSTDTQYF

V: TRBV6-5
J: TRBJ1-5
CDR3: CASSPTNDGNQPQHF

V: TRBV7-9
J: TRBJ2-7
CDR3: CASSSPLFDRLQYF

V: TRBV6-6
J: TRBJ2-1
CDR3: CASTKGGLAAYNEQFF

V: TRBV7-9
J: TRBJ2-7
CDR3: CASSLGRNEQYF

V: TRBV13
J: TRBJ2-2
CDR3: CASSFAKLQPGELFF

V: TRBV27
J: .
CDR3: CASSYSPGRDEQYF

V: TRBV10-1
J: TRBJ1-3
CDR3: CASSAGTASSGNTIYF

V: TRBV15
J: TRBJ1-5
CDR3: CATSRTPINSNQPQHF

V: TRBV7-3
J: TRBJ2-6
CDR3: CASSPQGSGANVLTF

V: TRBV7-2
J: TRBJ1-2
CDR3: CASSPGDRDYGYTF

V: TRBV18
J: TRBJ1-6
CDR3: CASSPAELASPLHF

V: TRBV23-1
J: TRBJ1-2
CDR3: CASSQWDRDYGYTF

V: TRBV5-4
J: TRBJ2-1
CDR3: CASSRGTSGGVYNEQFF

V: TRBV6-4
J: TRBJ1-4
CDR3: CASSERVFEKLFF

V: TRBV2
J: TRBJ2-2
CDR3: CASRGQENTGELFF

V: TRBV25-1
J: TRBJ1-6
CDR3: CATRGRSSYNSPLHF

V: TRBV6-1
J: TRBJ2-2
CDR3: CASSHLRTGELFF